This note documents a single T cell receptor (beta chain) sequence. No antigen is known for it. This entry comes from a study of CD8+CD57+ T cells in acquired aplastic anemia. Overall study results and limits: Significance was not reached for CD8+ Simpson's diversity between patients and controls. Patients and controls shared about 30 CD8+ CDR3 sequences, which appeared highly expressed in patients and within their immunodominant clones.

There are 15 residues in the CDR3. Germline CDR1 DFQATT, CDR2 SNEGSKA (reference sequence). The V segment lost 6 bases and the J segment 6 bases; nucleotides outside the gene matches: 14. According to the study, genomic DNA was the template for TCR beta VDJ and CDR3 profiling. TCRdb re-analysed the reads in MiXCR, keeping a single row per CDR3 protein. Of about half a million distinct CDR3 sequences in the sample, 25% to 40% were seen once. Previously, flow cytometry had revealed CD8+CD57+ cell expansion in the patients chosen for sequencing. The receptor was derived from a human donor with aplastic anemia. This chain uses TRBV20-1 with TRBJ2-3; 8 positions agree with TRBD2. Sequencing input: sorted CD4+, CD8+, or CD8+CD57+ T cells (not recorded which) from PBMCs. Here the CDR3 reads CSAVPTREGADTQYF. In nucleotides, the CDR3 is TGCAGTGCCGTCCCTACCCGGGAGGGCGCGGATACGCAGTATTTT.